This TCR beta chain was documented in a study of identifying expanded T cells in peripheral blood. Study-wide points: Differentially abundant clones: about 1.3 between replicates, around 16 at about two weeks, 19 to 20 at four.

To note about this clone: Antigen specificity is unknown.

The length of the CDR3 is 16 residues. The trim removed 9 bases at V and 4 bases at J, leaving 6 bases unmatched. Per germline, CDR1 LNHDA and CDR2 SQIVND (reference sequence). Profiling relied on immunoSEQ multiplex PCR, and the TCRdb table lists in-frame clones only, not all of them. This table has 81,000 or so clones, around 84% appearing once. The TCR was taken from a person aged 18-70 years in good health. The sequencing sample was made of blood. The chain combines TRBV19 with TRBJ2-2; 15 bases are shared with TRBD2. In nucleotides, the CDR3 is TGTGCCAGCCAAGGGGGACTAGCGGGAGGCACCGGGGAGCTGTTTTTT. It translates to CASQGGLAGGTGELFF.